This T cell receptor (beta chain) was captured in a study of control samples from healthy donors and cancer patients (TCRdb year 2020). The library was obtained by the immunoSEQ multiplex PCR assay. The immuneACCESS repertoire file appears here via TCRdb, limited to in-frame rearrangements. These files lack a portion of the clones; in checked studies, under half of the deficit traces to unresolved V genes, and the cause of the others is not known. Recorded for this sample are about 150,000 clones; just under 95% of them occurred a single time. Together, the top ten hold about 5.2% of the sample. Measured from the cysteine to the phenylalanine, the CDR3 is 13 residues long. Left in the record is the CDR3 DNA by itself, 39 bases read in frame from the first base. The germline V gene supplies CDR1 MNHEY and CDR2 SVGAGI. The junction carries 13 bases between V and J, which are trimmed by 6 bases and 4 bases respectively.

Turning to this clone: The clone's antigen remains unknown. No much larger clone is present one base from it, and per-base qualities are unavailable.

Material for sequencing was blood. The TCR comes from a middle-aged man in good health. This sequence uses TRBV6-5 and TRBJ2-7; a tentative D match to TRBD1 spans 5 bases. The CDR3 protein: CASRSTGPYEQYF. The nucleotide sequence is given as TGTGCCAGCAGATCTACAGGTCCGTACGAGCAGTACTTC.